A single sample gave rise to the 25 T cell receptor beta chains below, sequenced in a study of CD8 T cells in Susac syndrome. RNA was extracted with the RNeasy kit, and a quantity of roughly 0.5 to 1 ug was reverse transcribed using random hexamers. TCRdb re-analysed the immunoSEQ multiplex PCR reads in MiXCR, keeping a single row per CDR3 protein. The sample includes 180,000 or so distinct CDR3 sequences, about 95% of them seen just once. Sequences were obtained from CD4+ T cells from PBMCs. The receptors originated from a human donor in good health.

V and J are TRBV3-1 and TRBJ2-5; no clear D gene. Trimming left V 1 base short and J 5 bases short, with 8 bases between. This CDR3 spans 13 amino acids. The germline CDR1 and CDR2 sequences are LGHDT and YNNKEL (reference sequence). Written as DNA, the CDR3 is TGTGCCAGCAGCCAAGTTTTGGGGGAGACCCAGTACTTC. Residues: CASSQVLGETQYF.

The chain carries TRBV20-1 and TRBJ2-7; 8 bases align to TRBD2. The CDR3 loop spans 16 amino acids. Germline trimming cut 3 bases from V and 1 base from J; bases unmatched to any gene: 11. The germline V gene has CDR1 DFQATT and CDR2 SNEGSKA (reference sequence). CDR3 sequence reads: CSARGISGVSSYEQYF. The DNA of the CDR3 is TGCAGTGCTAGGGGGATTAGCGGGGTCTCTTCCTACGAGCAGTACTTC.

The J gene is TRBJ1-6, the V gene TRBV10-3; 11 nucleotides match TRBD1. Losses at the gene ends were 0 bases for V and 9 bases for J; bases not matched to a gene: 1. CDR1 is ENHRY, CDR2 SYGVKD, per germline. This CDR3 has 15 residues. Written as DNA, the CDR3 is TGTGCCATCAGTGAGTCGGGGACAGGGGGTTCACCCCTCCACTTT. Protein: CAISESGTGGSPLHF.

The V and J genes are TRBV18 and TRBJ1-1, with D possibly matching TRBD1 (5 bases). The germline V gene has CDR1 KGHSH and CDR2 LQKENI. This CDR3 is 14 amino acids long. The V end lost 3 bases, the J end lost 1 base, and 9 bases lay between the germline ends. CDR3 residues: CASSPEGSNTEAFF. The CDR3 DNA sequence: TGTGCCAGCTCACCGGAGGGGTCGAACACTGAAGCTTTCTTT.

The chain links TRBV9 to TRBJ2-5, with D tentatively TRBD2 (5 bases). CDR3 length: 15 residues. From germline, CDR1 is SGDLS and CDR2 YYNGEE. V dropped 0 bases and J dropped 5 bases, with 14 bases sitting between them. Here the CDR3 reads CASSVGSVRGETQYF. CDR3 bases: TGTGCCAGCAGCGTAGGTTCGGTGCGAGGGGAGACCCAGTACTTC.

This chain joins TRBV15 and TRBJ2-5; D might be TRBD1 (6 bases). CDR1 is LNHNV and CDR2 is YYDKDF in the germline V gene (reference sequence). The V end was cut by 0 bases, the J end by 5 bases, with 10 bases between. CDR3 length equals 14 residues. The CDR3 is CATSRDPGDETQYF. The CDR3 DNA reads TGTGCCACCAGCAGAGACCCAGGGGACGAGACCCAGTACTTC. The full variable domain, completed using reference TRBV15 and TRBJ2-5, is DAMVIQNPRYQVTQFGKPVTLSCSQTLNHNVMYWYQQKSSQAPKLLFHYYDKDFNNEADTPDNFQSRRPNTSFCFLDIRSPGLGDTAMYLCATSRDPGDETQYFGPGTRLLVL.

The chain joins TRBV4-2 to TRBJ2-7, with 7 bases fitting TRBD1. The germline V gene encodes CDR1 LGHNA and CDR2 YNFKEQ. After removal of 0 bases from V and 4 bases from J, the junction contained 6 bases not matched to a gene. The CDR3 extends over 15 amino acids. The CDR3 bases are TGTGCCAGCAGCCAAGAGGTCTTACAGGGGTACGAGCAGTACTTC. Protein product: CASSQEVLQGYEQYF.

J is TRBJ1-2 and V is TRBV6-5; 9 positions agree with TRBD1. V trimming: 6 bases; J trimming: 8 bases; junction bases outside the gene matches: 7. The CDR3 length is 13 residues. CDR1 and CDR2 (germline): MNHEY, SVGAGI. CDR3: CASRPQGARGYTF. Here the CDR3 DNA reads TGTGCCAGCAGACCACAGGGGGCGAGAGGCTACACCTTC.

V is TRBV7-9 and J is TRBJ1-6, with D possibly matching TRBD1 (6 bases). The CDR3 contains 14 residues. Deletions cut 1 base from V and 9 bases from J, with 10 bases between. Germline CDR1 is SEHNR and CDR2 is FQNEAQ (reference sequence). CDR3 DNA sequence: TGTGCCAGCAGCTTAGGACAGGAGGGTTCACCCCTCCACTTT. Translated: CASSLGQEGSPLHF. The full variable domain, its missing parts supplied by reference TRBV7-9 and TRBJ1-6, is DTGVSQNPRHKITKRGQNVTFRCDPISEHNRLYWYRQTLGQGPEFLTYFQNEAQLEKSRLLSDRFSAERPKGSFSTLEIQRTEQGDSAMYLCASSLGQEGSPLHFGNGTRLTVT.

The chain uses TRBV24-1 and TRBJ1-5, with 8 bases matching TRBD1. The CDR3 sequence is 16 residues long. Trimming took 2 bases from V and 6 from J; bases not matched to a gene: 8. CDR1 KGHDR and CDR2 SFDVKD come from the germline V gene. The CDR3 loop is CATSDSTGGQAQPQHF. DNA for the CDR3: TGTGCCACCAGTGATTCAACAGGGGGGCAGGCTCAGCCCCAGCATTTT.

The rearrangement links TRBV5-1 to TRBJ2-3, with 8 bases matching TRBD2. The CDR3 loop spans 14 amino acids. J lost 5 bases, V lost 4 bases, and 6 bases had no gene match. Germline-derived CDR1 and CDR2 are SGHRS and YFSETQ. CDR3 nucleotide sequence: TGCGCCAGCAGCCCGGGAGGGTCGGTAGATACGCAGTATTTT. It encodes CASSPGGSVDTQYF.

The gene calls are TRBV27 and TRBJ2-1; D is perhaps TRBD2 (6 bases). V dropped 3 bases and J dropped 3 bases, with 12 bases sitting between them. The CDR3 contains 15 residues. In germline, CDR1 is MNHEY, CDR2 SMNVEV (reference sequence). The DNA of the CDR3 is TGTGCCAGCAGTTTTGTGGGGGGAAACTACAATGAGCAGTTCTTC. This encodes CASSFVGGNYNEQFF.

CDR3: CASSVRTTYTEAFF. CDR3 nucleotide sequence: TGTGCCAGCAGCGTTCGGACGACGTACACTGAAGCTTTCTTT. The J gene is TRBJ1-1, the V gene TRBV9; no definite D call. Per the germline V gene, CDR1 is SGDLS and CDR2 is YYNGEE. Trimming left V 2 bases short and J 3 bases short, with 11 bases between. The CDR3 covers 14 residues.

The rearrangement links TRBV6-5 to TRBJ2-7; 9 bases are shared with TRBD2. Germline-derived CDR1 and CDR2 are MNHEY and SVGAGI. J gave up 0 bases and V 6 bases, and 6 bases lay outside the gene matches. The CDR3 contains 15 residues. CDR3 coding DNA: TGTGCCAGCAGACCCAGCGGGGGGACCTCCTACGAGCAGTACTTC. This gives the protein CASRPSGGTSYEQYF.

The genes are TRBV29-1 and TRBJ2-7, with 7 bases aligning to TRBD1. With 3 bases clipped from V and 6 bases from J, the junction kept 5 bases outside the gene matches. CDR3 length equals 12 residues. Germline V gene sequence: CDR1 SQVTM, CDR2 ANQGSEA. This CDR3 reads CSVDRQGSEQYF. In DNA, the CDR3 is TGCAGCGTTGACCGACAGGGTAGCGAGCAGTACTTC.

The CDR3 loop is CSAPYTGNTIYF. The CDR3 region has the DNA TGCAGTGCTCCATACACTGGAAACACCATATATTTT. This chain joins TRBV20-1 and TRBJ1-3; D remains unclear. CDR1 DFQATT and CDR2 SNEGSKA come from the germline V gene (reference sequence). Trimming took 5 bases from V and 2 from J, leaving 7 bases between them. The CDR3 runs to 12 residues.

This clonotype was found once. V is TRBV7-2 and J is TRBJ1-5; 11 bases map to TRBD1. V gave up 5 bases and J gave up 5 bases; unmatched junction bases: 5. This CDR3 region has 15 residues. CDR1 and CDR2 from the germline V gene are SGHTA and FQGNSA. The CDR3 sequence is CASSPGQGAYQPQHF. In DNA, the CDR3 is TGTGCCAGCAGCCCCGGACAGGGGGCATATCAGCCCCAGCATTTT.

The chain joins TRBV20-1 to TRBJ1-2; 7 positions match TRBD1. Per germline, CDR1 DFQATT and CDR2 SNEGSKA (reference sequence). V shed 7 bases and J 2 bases; nucleotides not matched to a gene: 4. This CDR3 is built from 12 residues. CDR3 nucleotide sequence: TGCAGTGAGAGGGACAGCAACTATGGCTACACCTTC. It is translated as CSERDSNYGYTF.

The CDR3 nucleotides are TGCGCCAGCAGCCAGACTGGCTCCCAAGAGACCCAGTACTTC. Translated: CASSQTGSQETQYF. The rearrangement joins TRBV5-1 to TRBJ2-5; no firm D call. Trimming removed 4 bases from V and 1 base from J, with 11 bases in between. The CDR3 has 14 amino acids. Per germline, CDR1 SGHRS and CDR2 YFSETQ. Based on the CDR3 plus reference TRBV5-1 and TRBJ2-5, the full variable domain is KAGVTQTPRYLIKTRGQQVTLSCSPISGHRSVSWYQQTPGQGLQFLFEYFSETQRNKGNFPGRFSGRQFSNSRSEMNVSTLELGDSALYLCASSQTGSQETQYFGPGTRLLVL.

The chain employs TRBV20-1 and TRBJ2-3; 8 bases agree with TRBD2. The CDR3 is made up of 13 amino acids. With 4 bases clipped from V and 2 bases from J, the junction kept 2 bases outside the gene matches. Germline assignment: CDR1 DFQATT and CDR2 SNEGSKA (reference sequence). CDR3 nucleotides: TGCAGTGCTACTAGCGGGTCCACAGATACGCAGTATTTT. Translated, it gives CSATSGSTDTQYF.

The CDR3, as DNA: TGCAGTGCGTTCCGGGGGAGGGACAAAAACATTCAGTACTTC. Protein: CSAFRGRDKNIQYF. This sequence joins TRBV20-1 and TRBJ2-4; TRBD2 aligns across 7 bases. The CDR3 has 14 amino acids. Germline trimming cut 6 bases from V and 3 bases from J; bases unmatched to any gene: 8. Germline V lookup: CDR1 DFQATT, CDR2 SNEGSKA (reference sequence).

This chain links TRBV9 with TRBJ2-6; D may be TRBD1 or TRBD2 (5 bases each). Germline values: CDR1 SGDLS, CDR2 YYNGEE. V lost 3 bases and J 3 bases, leaving 10 bases between the germline ends. The CDR3 consists of 15 residues. This chain's CDR3 is CASSGGRLGANVLTF. The DNA of the CDR3 is TGTGCCAGCAGCGGGGGACGGCTTGGGGCCAACGTCCTGACTTTC.

The V call is TRBV5-8, the J call TRBJ2-5; 7 bases line up with TRBD1. This CDR3 contains 16 residues. With 4 bases clipped from V and 1 base from J, the junction kept 10 bases outside the gene matches. Germline CDR1 reads SGHTS; CDR2 reads YDEGEE. CDR3 amino acids: CASSRLRGTAQETQYF. The CDR3 region has the DNA TGTGCCAGCAGCCGTCTCCGAGGGACAGCCCAAGAGACCCAGTACTTC.

The chain is built from TRBV7-9 and TRBJ2-1; the D gene is possibly TRBD2 (7 bases). The V end was cut by 3 bases, the J end by 8 bases, with 11 bases between. The CDR3 consists of 13 residues. Germline loops: CDR1 SEHNR, CDR2 FQNEAQ (reference sequence). The CDR3, as DNA: TGTGCCAGCAGCTTTCGGGGGGCGTATGAGCAGTTCTTC. Protein product: CASSFRGAYEQFF.

This chain uses TRBV28 with TRBJ2-5, with 7 nucleotides matching TRBD1. The CDR3 has 15 amino acids. V was clipped by 3 bases and J by 9 bases; unmatched bases: 13. Germline V lookup: CDR1 MDHEN, CDR2 SYDVKM. In DNA form, the CDR3 reads TGTGCCAGCAGTTTTGGGGGACAGCCAGGGGTGGCCCAGTACTTC. It is translated as CASSFGGQPGVAQYF.